These 20 T cell receptor beta chains were sequenced from one sample in a study of blood T cells in healthy people across ages. Using a J-beta primer mix together with a sample-barcoded 5' primer, a second PCR was run for about 6 to 11 cycles. TCRdb reprocessed the 5' RACE reads with MiXCR, giving one entry per CDR3 protein. Altogether 850,000 to 1,000,000 distinct CDR3 sequences are present, 45% to 50% being singletons, with the ten largest covering about an eighth. Sequencing used blood. Receptor source: a man younger than 40 in good health.

On this clonotype itself: One junction end does not reproduce the germline sequence, and a read error may be involved. The chain carries TRBV5-1 and TRBJ1-4; D perhaps matches TRBD1 (5 bases). Germline V CDR1 and CDR2: SGHRS, YFSETQ. CDR3 length: 17 amino acids. The CDR3: CASSWPRGAATNEELFF. The CDR3 nucleotides read TGCGCCAGCAGCTGGCCGCGTGGGGCTGCAACTAATGAAGAACTGTTTTTT.

The CDR3 nucleotides are TGTGCCAGCAGCTTGCGGGACAGGGTTTTGAGCACAGATACGCAGTATTTT. It yields the protein CASSLRDRVLSTDTQYF. V is TRBV5-5 and J is TRBJ2-3, with 9 positions matching TRBD1. This CDR3 has 17 amino acids. V dropped 1 base and J dropped 0; count of bases not matched to a gene: 6. The germline CDR1 and CDR2 sequences are SGHKS and YYEKEE (reference sequence).

In its sample, this clonotype was seen a few times. V and J are TRBV4-1 and TRBJ1-5; tentative D call: TRBD1 (6 bases). Germline V CDR1 and CDR2: MGHRA, YSYEKL. The CDR3 consists of 15 residues. V lost 1 base, J lost 1 base, and 8 bases lay in between. In nucleotides, the CDR3 is TGCGCCAGCAGCCAAGGGGGACACAGCAATCAGCCCCAGCATTTT. The encoded protein is CASSQGGHSNQPQHF.

This clonotype has a handful of counts. CDR3 sequence (DNA): TGTGCCAGCAGTTATAATATGGACCCCTATCAGCCCCAGCATTTT. This translates into CASSYNMDPYQPQHF. The chain links TRBV6-5 to TRBJ1-5, with no clear D. CDR1 is MNHEY and CDR2 is SVGAGI in the germline V gene. This CDR3 is 15 amino acids long. The V and J ends lost 3 bases and 5 bases respectively, with 14 bases between them.

This clonotype was picked up many times. The rearrangement links TRBV28 to TRBJ2-1; 7 bases are a match to TRBD2. Germline CDR1 is MDHEN and CDR2 is SYDVKM. V was clipped by 3 bases and J by 12 bases; unmatched bases: 2. This CDR3 contains 11 residues. As DNA, the CDR3 is TGTGCCAGCAGTTTGGGGAGGGGGCAGTTCTTC. Residues: CASSLGRGQFF.

This sequence joins TRBV7-9 and TRBJ1-2; the D is unclear. Trimming removed 2 bases from V and 2 bases from J, with 12 bases in between. Germline-derived CDR1 and CDR2 are SEHNR and FQNEAQ (reference sequence). The CDR3 has 15 residues. The CDR3 protein is CASSLPAGMNYGYTF. The CDR3 DNA follows: TGTGCCAGCAGCTTACCGGCAGGAATGAACTATGGCTACACCTTC.

The J gene is TRBJ1-2, the V gene TRBV28; TRBD1 aligns across 7 bases. The CDR3 runs 18 residues. V shed 6 bases and J 5 bases; nucleotides not matched to a gene: 21. Germline CDR1 reads MDHEN; CDR2 reads SYDVKM. The CDR3 nucleotides read TGTGCCAGCAGCGATCGACAGGGCGGGGTGACTATGGTTTATGGCTACACCTTC. This sequence encodes CASSDRQGGVTMVYGYTF.

The DNA for the CDR3 is TGTGCCAGCAGTTACCGGACTAGCGGAGAAGAGACCCAGTACTTC. This codes for CASSYRTSGEETQYF. V is TRBV6-2 or TRBV6-3 and J is TRBJ2-5; 10 bases agree with TRBD2. The CDR3 totals 15 residues. J gave up 3 bases and V 2 bases, and 3 bases lay outside the gene matches. Germline V gene sequence: CDR1 MNHEY, CDR2 SVGEGT.

This clonotype appeared a few times. V and J are TRBV12-3 or TRBV12-4 and TRBJ2-3; TRBD1 aligns across 8 bases. V dropped 10 bases and J dropped 4; count of bases not matched to a gene: 13. The CDR3 runs 15 residues. The CDR3 nucleotides are TGTGCCACACAACCCCGGGCAGGGGGCGCAGATACGCAGTATTTT. Encoded protein: CATQPRAGGADTQYF.

The chain has TRBV6-1 and TRBJ2-4; D uncertain. TRBJ2-7 matches the DNA end more closely, so the J call is doubtful. The CDR3 runs 15 residues. CDR1 MNHNS and CDR2 SASEGT come from the germline V gene. CDR3 bases: TGTGCCAGCAGTGAAGCGGTCTCCCCAGCCTACGAGCAGTACTTC. This codes for CASSEAVSPAYEQYF.

Concerning this clonotype itself: One junction end does not reproduce the germline sequence, and a read error may be involved. This rearrangement joins TRBV29-1 to TRBJ2-1; D remains unclear. Germline CDR1 and CDR2: SQVTM and ANQGSEA. The CDR3 contains 11 residues. The CDR3 DNA follows: TGCAGCGGTGAATATCAAGGGGAGCAGTTCTTC. It codes for CSGEYQGEQFF.

V and J are TRBV3-1 and TRBJ1-4; 7 nucleotides line up with TRBD1. The CDR3 has 13 amino acids. The V segment lost 1 base and the J segment 11 bases; nucleotides outside the gene matches: 4. Germline CDR1 and CDR2: LGHDT and YNNKEL (reference sequence). This chain's CDR3 is CASSQGTGSKLFF. As DNA, the CDR3 is TGTGCCAGCAGCCAAGGGACAGGATCTAAACTGTTTTTT.

V gene TRBV5-1 combines with J gene TRBJ1-6; a possible D gene is TRBD1 (5 bases). Germline V CDR1 and CDR2: SGHRS, YFSETQ. V lost 1 base and J lost 7, with 15 bases in between. This CDR3 is built from 16 residues. The CDR3 sequence is CASSLYWDGGNSPLHF. As DNA, the CDR3 is TGCGCCAGCAGCTTGTACTGGGACGGTGGAAATTCACCCCTCCACTTT.

This clonotype was seen a handful of times. The V gene is TRBV6-5, the J gene TRBJ2-1; the match to TRBD1 covers 7 bases. TRBJ2-7 explains the end of the DNA better; the J call may be wrong. This CDR3 is 15 amino acids long. CDR1 is MNHEY, CDR2 SVGAGI, per germline. In DNA form, the CDR3 reads TGTGCCAGCAGTTACTCCCGCGAAGGGGGCAATGAGCAGTACTTC. It yields the protein CASSYSREGGNEQYF.

In this sample, this clonotype turned up many times. The chain couples TRBV21-1 to TRBJ2-7; the table's D call, TRBD1, has no DNA check behind it. TRBV21-1 has pseudogene status. This CDR3 is 15 amino acids long. CDR3 in amino acids: CASSVRNRGVYEQYF. The CDR3 nucleotides are TGTGCCAGCAGCGTACGAAACAGGGGCGTCTACGAGCAGTACTTC.

This clonotype was recorded once. The rearrangement joins TRBV12-3 or TRBV12-4 to TRBJ2-1, with TRBD1 matching over 11 bases. V lost 6 bases, J lost 6 bases, and 7 bases stayed unmatched. The CDR3 extends over 15 amino acids. Here the CDR3 reads CASRTGTGGSNEQFF. As DNA, the CDR3 is TGTGCCAGCAGAACCGGGACAGGGGGTTCCAATGAGCAGTTCTTC.

This clonotype occurred a few times. A read error may account for a junction end that differs from germline. This chain connects TRBV28 to TRBJ2-7; maybe TRBD2 (6 bases). The CDR3 runs 16 residues. Germline V gene lookup returns CDR1 MDHEN and CDR2 SYDVKM. The CDR3 spells CASSLHTDGSSDEQYF. In nucleotides, the CDR3 is TGTGCCAGCAGCCTGCATACCGACGGGAGCTCCGACGAGCAGTACTTC. Complete variable domain (other parts from reference TRBV28 and TRBJ2-7): DVKVTQSSRYLVKRTGEKVFLECVQDMDHENMFWYRQDPGLGLRLIYFSYDVKMKEKGDIPEGYSVSREKKERFSLILESASTNQTSMYLCASSLHTDGSSDEQYFGPGTRLTVT.

This sequence joins TRBV7-3 and TRBJ1-2, with 7 bases matching TRBD1. Germline V gene lookup returns CDR1 SGHTA and CDR2 FQGTGA. V lost 5 bases, J lost 7 bases, and 4 bases stayed unmatched. This CDR3 contains 12 residues. The CDR3 sequence: CASSAGQSGYTF. The CDR3 nucleotides read TGTGCCAGCAGCGCGGGACAGTCTGGCTACACCTTC.

The chain couples TRBV21-1 to TRBJ2-5; no DNA check was done on the table's D call, TRBD1. TRBV21-1 is a listed pseudogene. There are 14 residues in the CDR3. The CDR3 DNA reads as TGTGCCAGCAGCAATAACTCAGGGGGGGAGACCCAGTACTTC. This encodes CASSNNSGGETQYF.

There are a few counts of this clonotype. The J gene is TRBJ2-3, the V gene TRBV9; D perhaps matches TRBD2 (6 bases). The V gene's germline CDR1 is SGDLS and CDR2 YYNGEE. With 0 bases removed from V and 2 bases from J, the gap between germline ends came to 10 bases. There are 15 residues in the CDR3. The CDR3 nucleotides are TGTGCCAGCAGCGTAGCGGGAGCCCTCACAGATACGCAGTATTTT. It encodes CASSVAGALTDTQYF.